Each of the 5 T cell receptor beta chains below was sequenced from the same sample in a study of cytomegalovirus exposure and HLA in healthy donors. 13 Jbeta primers and 60 Vbeta primers were used for the PCR. This table comes from immunoSEQ multiplex PCR, and its TCRdb copy is limited to in-frame clones, with some not included. The table lists some 190,000 clones, more than 75% of them singletons, with 1.5% to 2% in the top ten. Sequencing was performed on PBMCs. The receptors shown here come from a woman aged 50 to 60 in good health and CMV-seronegative.

This clone was recorded only once. The genes are TRBV19 and TRBJ1-2; D perhaps matches TRBD1 (6 bases). The germline gives CDR1 LNHDA, CDR2 SQIVND (reference sequence). The CDR3 consists of 17 residues. Trimming stripped 5 bases from V and 4 bases from J, with 23 bases between. This chain's CDR3 is CASSPLKTTGRGYGYTF. CDR3 in DNA: TGTGCCAGTAGTCCCCTCAAGACAACAGGGCGCGGCTATGGCTACACCTTC.

This chain links TRBV7-8 with TRBJ1-2; 8 bases are a match to TRBD1. Germline CDR1 reads SGHVS; CDR2 reads FQNEAQ. V dropped 6 bases and J dropped 13; count of bases not matched to a gene: 16. The length of the CDR3 is 14 residues. The DNA for the CDR3 is TGTGCCAGCAGTTCGACAGGGGACTCACCATCTTGCACCTTC. Its translation is CASSSTGDSPSCTF.

The chain uses TRBV28 and TRBJ1-4, with a tentative D call TRBD1 (6 bases). CDR1 MDHEN and CDR2 SYDVKM come from the germline V gene. This CDR3 is built from 11 residues. Between the trimmed V and J ends, which lost 3 bases and 15 bases, there was a span of 11 bases. CDR3 residues: CASSFTGKVFF. In DNA form, the CDR3 reads TGTGCCAGCAGTTTCACAGGGAAGGTGTTTTTT.

The J gene is TRBJ2-7, the V gene TRBV10-3; 7 bases map to TRBD2. Trimming cost V 6 bases and J 4 bases; bases outside gene matches: 27. Germline loops: CDR1 ENHRY, CDR2 SYGVKD. The CDR3 totals 20 residues. The CDR3 nucleotides are TGTGCCATCAGCCAGAGAAGTCAAGGGACTACAACCACGACTATATACGAGCAGTACTTC. This translates into CAISQRSQGTTTTTIYEQYF.

V and J are TRBV5-4 and TRBJ2-5; 15 nucleotides align to TRBD2. Trimming at V came to 3 bases and at J to 2 bases, leaving 8 bases not matched to a gene. CDR1 and CDR2 (germline): SGHNT, YYREEE (reference sequence). The CDR3 covers 18 residues. In DNA, the CDR3 is TGTGCCAGCAGCTCCGGGGGACTAGCGGGGGGCCCGCAAGAGACCCAGTACTTC. It specifies CASSSGGLAGGPQETQYF.